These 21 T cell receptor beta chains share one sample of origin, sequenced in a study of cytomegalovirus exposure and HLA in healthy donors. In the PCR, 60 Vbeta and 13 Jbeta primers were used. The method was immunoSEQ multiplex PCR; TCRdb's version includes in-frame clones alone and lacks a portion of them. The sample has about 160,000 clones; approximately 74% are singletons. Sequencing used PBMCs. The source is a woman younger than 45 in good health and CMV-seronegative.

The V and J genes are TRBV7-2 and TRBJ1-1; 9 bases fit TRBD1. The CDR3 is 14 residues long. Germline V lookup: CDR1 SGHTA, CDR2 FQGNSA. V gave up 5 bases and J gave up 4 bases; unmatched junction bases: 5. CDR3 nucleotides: TGTGCCAGCAGCCCGGGACAGGGCGGCACTGAAGCTTTCTTT. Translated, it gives CASSPGQGGTEAFF.

CDR3 DNA sequence: TGCGCCAGCAGCCCCGCGGGACAGTCCTACGAGCAGTACTTC. Translation gives CASSPAGQSYEQYF. This chain joins TRBV5-1 and TRBJ2-7, with a possible D match to TRBD1 (7 bases). Per germline, CDR1 SGHRS and CDR2 YFSETQ. CDR3 length: 14 amino acids. Trimming left V 4 bases short and J 1 base short, with 12 bases between. Filled out from reference TRBV5-1 and TRBJ2-7, the complete variable domain reads KAGVTQTPRYLIKTRGQQVTLSCSPISGHRSVSWYQQTPGQGLQFLFEYFSETQRNKGNFPGRFSGRQFSNSRSEMNVSTLELGDSALYLCASSPAGQSYEQYFGPGTRLTVT.

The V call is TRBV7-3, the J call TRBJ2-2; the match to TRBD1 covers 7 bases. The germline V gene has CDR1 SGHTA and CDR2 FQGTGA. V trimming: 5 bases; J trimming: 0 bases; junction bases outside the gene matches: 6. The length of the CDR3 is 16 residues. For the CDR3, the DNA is TGTGCCAGCAGCAACACCGGGACAGCGAACACCGGGGAGCTGTTTTTT. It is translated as CASSNTGTANTGELFF.

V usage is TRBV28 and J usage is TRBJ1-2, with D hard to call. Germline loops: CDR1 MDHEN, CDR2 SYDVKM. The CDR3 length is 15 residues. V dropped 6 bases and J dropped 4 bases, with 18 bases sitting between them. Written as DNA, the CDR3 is TGTGCCAGCAGCCCCCTAGCCAGGCCGTCCTATGGCTACACCTTC. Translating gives CASSPLARPSYGYTF.

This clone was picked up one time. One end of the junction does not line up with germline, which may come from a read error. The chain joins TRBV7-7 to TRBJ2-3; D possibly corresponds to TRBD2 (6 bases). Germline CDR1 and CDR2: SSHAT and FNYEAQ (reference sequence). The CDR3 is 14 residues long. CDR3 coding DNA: TGTGCTAGCAGCCCCGGCGGGGACTTTTATACGCAGTATTTT. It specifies CASSPGGDFYTQYF.

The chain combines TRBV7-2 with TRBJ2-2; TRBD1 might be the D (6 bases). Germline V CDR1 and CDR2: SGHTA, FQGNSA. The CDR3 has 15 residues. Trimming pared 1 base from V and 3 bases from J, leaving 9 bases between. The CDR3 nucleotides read TGTGCCAGCAGCTTAGTCGCAGGGGACACCGGGGAGCTGTTTTTT. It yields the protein CASSLVAGDTGELFF.

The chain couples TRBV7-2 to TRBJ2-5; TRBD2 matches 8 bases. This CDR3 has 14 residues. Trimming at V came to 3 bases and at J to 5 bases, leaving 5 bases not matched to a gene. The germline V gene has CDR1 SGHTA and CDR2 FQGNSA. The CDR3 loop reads CASSFPLAGETQYF. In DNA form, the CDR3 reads TGTGCCAGCAGCTTTCCGCTAGCGGGTGAGACCCAGTACTTC.

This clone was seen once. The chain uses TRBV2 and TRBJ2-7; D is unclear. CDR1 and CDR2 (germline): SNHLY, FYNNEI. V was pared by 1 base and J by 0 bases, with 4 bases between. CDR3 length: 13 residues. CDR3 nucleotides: TGTGCCAGCAGTGAAGGCTACTCCTACGAGCAGTACTTC. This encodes CASSEGYSYEQYF.

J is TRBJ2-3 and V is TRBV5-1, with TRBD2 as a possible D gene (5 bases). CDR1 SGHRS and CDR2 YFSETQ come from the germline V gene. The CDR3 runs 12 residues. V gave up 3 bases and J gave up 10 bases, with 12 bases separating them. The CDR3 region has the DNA TGCGCCAGCAGCTCGGAGGTGGAGGCGCAGTATTTT. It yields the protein CASSSEVEAQYF.

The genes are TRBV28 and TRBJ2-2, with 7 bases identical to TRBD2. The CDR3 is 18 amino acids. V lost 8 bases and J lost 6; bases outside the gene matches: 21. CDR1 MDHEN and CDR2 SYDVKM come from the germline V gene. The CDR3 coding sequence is TGTGCCAGCCACGGAAATAAGGGAGGGCCATTCCCGTCCGGGGAGCTGTTTTTT. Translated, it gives CASHGNKGGPFPSGELFF.

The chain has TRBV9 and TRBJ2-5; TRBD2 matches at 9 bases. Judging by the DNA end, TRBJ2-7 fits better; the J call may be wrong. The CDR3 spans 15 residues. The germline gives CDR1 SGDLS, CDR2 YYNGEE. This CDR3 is CASSVMAGGPYEQYF. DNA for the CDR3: TGTGCCAGCAGCGTAATGGCGGGAGGGCCCTACGAGCAGTACTTC.

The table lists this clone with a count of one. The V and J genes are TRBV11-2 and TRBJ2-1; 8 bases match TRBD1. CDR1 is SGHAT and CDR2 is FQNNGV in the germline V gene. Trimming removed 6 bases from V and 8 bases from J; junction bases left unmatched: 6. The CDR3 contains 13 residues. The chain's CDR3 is CASSLDRDHEQFF. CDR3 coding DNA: TGTGCCAGCAGTTTGGACAGGGACCATGAGCAGTTCTTC.

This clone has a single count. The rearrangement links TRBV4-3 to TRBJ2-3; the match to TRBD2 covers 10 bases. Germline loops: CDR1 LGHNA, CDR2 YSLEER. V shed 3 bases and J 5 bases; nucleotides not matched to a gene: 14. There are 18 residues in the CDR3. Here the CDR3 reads CASSHYLAGGGLVDTQYF. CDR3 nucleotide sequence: TGCGCCAGCAGCCATTACTTAGCGGGGGGCGGCCTGGTAGATACGCAGTATTTT.

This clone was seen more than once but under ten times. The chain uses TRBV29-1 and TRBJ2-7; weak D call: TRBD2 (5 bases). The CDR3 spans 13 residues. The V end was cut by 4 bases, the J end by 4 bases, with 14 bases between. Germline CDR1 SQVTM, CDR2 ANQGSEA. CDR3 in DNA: TGCAGCGTTGGGAGGACTTCGGGGTACGAGCAGTACTTC. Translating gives CSVGRTSGYEQYF.

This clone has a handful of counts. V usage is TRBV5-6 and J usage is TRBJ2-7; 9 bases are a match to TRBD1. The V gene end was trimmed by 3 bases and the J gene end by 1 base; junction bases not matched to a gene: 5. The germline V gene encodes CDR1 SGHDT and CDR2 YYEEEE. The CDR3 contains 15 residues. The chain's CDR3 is CASSSRTGASYEQYF. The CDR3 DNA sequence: TGTGCCAGCAGCTCCAGGACAGGGGCGTCCTACGAGCAGTACTTC.

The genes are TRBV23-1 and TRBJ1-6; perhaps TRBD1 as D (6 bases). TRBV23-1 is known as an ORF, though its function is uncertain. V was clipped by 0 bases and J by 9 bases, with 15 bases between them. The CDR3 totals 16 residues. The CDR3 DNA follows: TGCGCCAGCAGTCAATCGATCTTTACAGGGTCTTCACCCCTCCACTTT. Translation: CASSQSIFTGSSPLHF.

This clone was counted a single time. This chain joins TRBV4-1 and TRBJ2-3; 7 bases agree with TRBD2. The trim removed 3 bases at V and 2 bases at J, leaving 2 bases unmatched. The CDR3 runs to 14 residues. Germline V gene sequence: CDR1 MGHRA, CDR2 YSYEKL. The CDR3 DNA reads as TGCGCCAGCAGCCAGGGACTAAACACAGATACGCAGTATTTT. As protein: CASSQGLNTDTQYF.

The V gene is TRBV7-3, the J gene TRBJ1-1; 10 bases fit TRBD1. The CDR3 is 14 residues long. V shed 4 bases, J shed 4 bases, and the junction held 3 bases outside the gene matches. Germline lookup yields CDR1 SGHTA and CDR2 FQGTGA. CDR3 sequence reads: CASSWDRGSTEAFF. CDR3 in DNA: TGTGCCAGCAGCTGGGACAGGGGTAGCACTGAAGCTTTCTTT.

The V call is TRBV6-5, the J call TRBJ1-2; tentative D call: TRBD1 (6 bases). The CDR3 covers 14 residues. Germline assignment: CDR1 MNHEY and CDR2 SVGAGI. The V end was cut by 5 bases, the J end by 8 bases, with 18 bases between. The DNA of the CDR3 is TGTGCCAGCAGTGACATGACCGGGACAAGCGGCTACACCTTC. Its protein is CASSDMTGTSGYTF.

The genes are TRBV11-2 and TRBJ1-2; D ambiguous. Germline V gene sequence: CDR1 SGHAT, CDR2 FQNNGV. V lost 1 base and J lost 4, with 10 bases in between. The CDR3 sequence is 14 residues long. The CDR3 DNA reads TGTGCCAGCAGCTTAGGAGGGATGGGCTATGGCTACACCTTC. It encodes CASSLGGMGYGYTF.

The CDR3 nucleotides read TGTGCCAGCACCGAGAGACAGAGCTACGAGCAGTACTTC. Amino acids: CASTERQSYEQYF. The chain employs TRBV2 and TRBJ2-7, with a possible D match to TRBD1 (5 bases). Germline lookup yields CDR1 SNHLY and CDR2 FYNNEI. The CDR3 has 13 residues. The V end was cut by 7 bases, the J end by 3 bases, with 13 bases between.